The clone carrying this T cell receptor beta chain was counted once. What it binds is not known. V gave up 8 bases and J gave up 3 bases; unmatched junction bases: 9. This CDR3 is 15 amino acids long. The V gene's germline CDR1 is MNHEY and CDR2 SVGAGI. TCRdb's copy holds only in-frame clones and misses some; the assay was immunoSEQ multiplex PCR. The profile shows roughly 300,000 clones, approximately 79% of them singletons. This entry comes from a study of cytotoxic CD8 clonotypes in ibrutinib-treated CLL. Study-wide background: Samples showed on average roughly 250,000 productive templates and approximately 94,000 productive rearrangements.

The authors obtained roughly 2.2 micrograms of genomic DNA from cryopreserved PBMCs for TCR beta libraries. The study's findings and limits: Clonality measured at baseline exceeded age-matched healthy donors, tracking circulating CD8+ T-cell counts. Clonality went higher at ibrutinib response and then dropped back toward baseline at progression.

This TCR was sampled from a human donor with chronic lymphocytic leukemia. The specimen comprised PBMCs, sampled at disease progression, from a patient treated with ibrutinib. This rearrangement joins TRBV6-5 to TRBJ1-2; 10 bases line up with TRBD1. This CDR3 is CASGEDRGQDYGYTF. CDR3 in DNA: TGTGCCAGCGGGGAAGACAGGGGGCAAGACTATGGCTACACCTTC.